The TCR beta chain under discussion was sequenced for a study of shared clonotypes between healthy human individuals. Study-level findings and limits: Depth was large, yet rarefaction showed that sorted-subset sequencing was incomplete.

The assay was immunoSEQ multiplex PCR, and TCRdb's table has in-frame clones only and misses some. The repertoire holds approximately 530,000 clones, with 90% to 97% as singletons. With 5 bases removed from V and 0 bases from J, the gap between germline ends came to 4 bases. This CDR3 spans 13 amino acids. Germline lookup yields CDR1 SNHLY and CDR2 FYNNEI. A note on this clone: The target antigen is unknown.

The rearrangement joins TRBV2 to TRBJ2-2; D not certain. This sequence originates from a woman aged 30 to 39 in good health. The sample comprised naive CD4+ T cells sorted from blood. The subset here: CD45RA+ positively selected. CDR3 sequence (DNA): TGTGCCAGCAGTCTATCGAACACCGGGGAGCTGTTTTTT. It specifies CASSLSNTGELFF.